Listed below are T cell receptor beta chains from one sample, sequenced in a study of T cells in localized non-small cell lung cancer. This table comes from immunoSEQ multiplex PCR, and its TCRdb copy is limited to in-frame clones, with some not included. The sample shows 130,000 or so clones, approximately 88% of them seen only once. This material consisted of peripheral blood, taken before any cancer treatment. Receptor source: a female donor of 60 years or more with stage I lung adenocarcinoma. CDR3s include the opening cysteine and the closing phenylalanine or tryptophan. D genes are given only for firm matches. Clone size, where shown, is once, few, many, or a class for clones that have expanded.

NA,NA,TRBV27,TRBJ2-5,CASRLAVQETQYF,TGTGCCAGCAGGCTGGCGGTGCAAGAGACCCAGTACTTC
NA,NA,TRBV11-1,TRBJ2-1,CASRNPGAYNEQFF,TGTGCCAGCAGAAACCCCGGGGCATACAATGAGCAGTTCTTC
NA,NA,TRBV4-1,TRBJ2-7,CASSQEYRGASEQYF,TGCGCCAGCAGCCAAGAATATCGGGGGGCGAGTGAGCAGTACTTC
few,TRBD2,TRBV6-5,TRBJ2-1,CASSYPIAGAPGEQFF,TGTGCCAGCAGTTACCCAATAGCGGGAGCCCCCGGTGAGCAGTTCTTC
NA,NA,TRBV18,TRBJ2-7,CASSPGSYEQYF,TGTGCCAGCTCACCGGGGAGTTACGAGCAGTACTTC
NA,TRBD1,TRBV19,TRBJ1-3,CASSMDRESGNTIYF,TGTGCCAGTAGTATGGACAGGGAAAGTGGAAACACCATATATTTT
NA,NA,TRBV2,TRBJ1-2,CASSEQGRSPYF,TGTGCCAGCAGTGAGCAGGGGCGATCCCCCTACTTC
NA,NA,TRBV5-1,TRBJ1-1,CASSPTQGVLTTEAFF,TGCGCCAGCAGCCCAACACAGGGAGTACTAACCACTGAAGCTTTCTTT
NA,TRBD1,TRBV9,TRBJ2-1,CASSVARGFAGSSYNEQFF,TGTGCCAGCAGCGTAGCCAGGGGGTTTGCAGGGTCCTCCTACAATGAGCAGTTCTTC
NA,TRBD2,TRBV5-1,TRBJ2-2,CTSSRLGLAGGPRSPGELFF,TGCACCAGCAGCCGTCTAGGACTAGCGGGAGGGCCCCGGAGTCCGGGGGAGCTGTTTTTT
NA,NA,TRBV5-6,TRBJ1-3,CASSPLGNGNTIYF,TGTGCCAGCAGCCCTTTGGGTAACGGAAACACCATATATTTT
NA,TRBD1,TRBV28,TRBJ2-6,CASTRGHGANVLTF,TGTGCCAGCACTAGGGGGCATGGGGCCAACGTCCTGACTTTC
NA,TRBD2,TRBV29-1,TRBJ2-1,CSAISAGGRSYNEQFF,TGCAGCGCTATTTCGGCGGGAGGGCGCTCCTACAATGAGCAGTTCTTC
once,TRBD1,TRBV18,TRBJ2-5,CASSPLDRAETQYF,TGTGCCAGCTCACCCCTGGACAGGGCGGAGACCCAGTACTTC
NA,NA,TRBV10-1,TRBJ2-3,CASSEGRSADTQYF,TGCGCCAGCAGTGAAGGGAGGTCGGCAGATACGCAGTATTTT
NA,NA,TRBV18,TRBJ2-1,CASSPGGDEQFF,TGTGCCAGCTCACCAGGAGGGGATGAGCAGTTCTTC
NA,NA,TRBV9,TRBJ2-7,CASSIGTLDTYEQYF,TGTGCCAGCAGCATCGGGACACTAGATACCTACGAGCAGTACTTC
NA,TRBD2,TRBV15,TRBJ2-1,CATSSMSTSGRALYNEQFF,TGTGCCACCAGCAGCATGTCGACTAGCGGGAGGGCCTTGTACAATGAGCAGTTCTTC
NA,NA,TRBV5-1,TRBJ2-1,CASSLGTVNEQFF,TGCGCCAGCAGCTTGGGGACGGTCAATGAGCAGTTCTTC
NA,TRBD1,TRBV19,TRBJ1-1,CASRQGGTAEAFF,TGTGCCAGTAGACAAGGGGGCACGGCTGAAGCTTTCTTT
NA,NA,TRBV28,TRBJ2-1,CASSSPEVIYNEQFF,TGTGCCAGCAGTTCCCCCGAAGTAATCTACAATGAGCAGTTCTTC
NA,TRBD1,TRBV5-1,TRBJ2-1,CASSLGAQGVSYNEQFF,TGCGCCAGCAGCTTGGGGGCCCAGGGGGTCTCCTACAATGAGCAGTTCTTC
once,TRBD1,TRBV28,TRBJ1-1,CASRRRGQGARDTEAFF,TGTGCCAGCAGGCGAAGGGGACAGGGGGCTAGGGACACTGAAGCTTTCTTT
NA,NA,TRBV7-9,TRBJ1-1,CASSPRGASDTEAFF,TGTGCCAGCAGCCCTAGGGGGGCCTCGGACACTGAAGCTTTCTTT
NA,TRBD2,TRBV6-1,TRBJ2-5,CASSEDGSSSGTETQYF,TGTGCCAGCAGTGAAGATGGGTCGTCTAGCGGGACAGAGACCCAGTACTTC
NA,TRBD1,TRBV6-5,TRBJ2-5,CASSQDRVRHETQYF,TGTGCCAGCAGTCAGGACAGGGTTCGTCATGAGACCCAGTACTTC
NA,TRBD1,TRBV10-3,TRBJ1-5,CAIRGTANQPQHF,TGTGCCATCAGGGGGACAGCTAATCAGCCCCAGCATTTT
once,NA,TRBV10-3,TRBJ2-7,CAISGEVYEQYF,TGTGCCATCAGTGGGGAGGTCTACGAGCAGTACTTC
NA,NA,TRBV12-2,TRBJ2-5,CASRPRGGRAGTQYF,TGTGCAAGTCGCCCACGTGGCGGGAGGGCCGGGACCCAGTACTTC
NA,NA,TRBV9,TRBJ2-3,CASSVADTQYF,TGTGCCAGCAGCGTAGCAGATACGCAGTATTTT
NA,NA,TRBV30,TRBJ2-6,CAWGRGQAGANVLTF,TGTGCCTGGGGCCGAGGGCAAGCAGGGGCCAACGTCCTGACTTTC
few,TRBD1,TRBV5-1,TRBJ1-1,CASSSTGTDHNTEAFF,TGCGCCAGCAGCAGTACCGGGACAGATCATAACACTGAAGCTTTCTTT
NA,NA,TRBV7-6,TRBJ2-7,CASSLVAGDSSYEQYF,TGTGCCAGCAGCTTAGTCGCAGGGGACTCCTCCTACGAGCAGTACTTC
few,NA,TRBV9,TRBJ2-5,CASSPDPSQETQYF,TGTGCCAGCAGCCCGGACCCAAGCCAAGAGACCCAGTACTTC
once,NA,TRBV21-1,TRBJ2-5,CASIPDDSVKETQYF,TGTGCCAGCATTCCAGACGATAGCGTGAAAGAGACCCAGTACTTC
NA,NA,TRBV2,TRBJ2-3,CASLIADTQYF,TGTGCCAGCCTAATAGCAGATACGCAGTATTTT
NA,NA,TRBV30,TRBJ1-2,CAWGSYGYTF,TGTGCCTGGGGCTCCTATGGCTACACCTTC
NA,NA,TRBV2,TRBJ2-3,CASSPGNDRNTQYF,TGTGCCAGCAGTCCGGGGAACGATAGAAATACGCAGTATTTT
NA,TRBD2,TRBV7-3,TRBJ2-7,CASRVQGGRYDEQYF,TGTGCCAGCAGGGTCCAGGGCGGGAGATACGACGAGCAGTACTTC
NA,NA,TRBV21-1,TRBJ1-1,CASSKANKRAWDTEAFF,TGTGCCAGCAGCAAAGCGAATAAACGGGCGTGGGACACTGAAGCTTTCTTT
NA,NA,TRBV28,TRBJ2-7,CASSLSQVYEQYF,TGTGCCAGCAGTTTATCCCAGGTCTACGAGCAGTACTTC
few,NA,TRBV2,TRBJ1-5,CASRGTPGSQPQHF,TGTGCCAGCAGGGGAACCCCTGGGAGTCAGCCCCAGCATTTT